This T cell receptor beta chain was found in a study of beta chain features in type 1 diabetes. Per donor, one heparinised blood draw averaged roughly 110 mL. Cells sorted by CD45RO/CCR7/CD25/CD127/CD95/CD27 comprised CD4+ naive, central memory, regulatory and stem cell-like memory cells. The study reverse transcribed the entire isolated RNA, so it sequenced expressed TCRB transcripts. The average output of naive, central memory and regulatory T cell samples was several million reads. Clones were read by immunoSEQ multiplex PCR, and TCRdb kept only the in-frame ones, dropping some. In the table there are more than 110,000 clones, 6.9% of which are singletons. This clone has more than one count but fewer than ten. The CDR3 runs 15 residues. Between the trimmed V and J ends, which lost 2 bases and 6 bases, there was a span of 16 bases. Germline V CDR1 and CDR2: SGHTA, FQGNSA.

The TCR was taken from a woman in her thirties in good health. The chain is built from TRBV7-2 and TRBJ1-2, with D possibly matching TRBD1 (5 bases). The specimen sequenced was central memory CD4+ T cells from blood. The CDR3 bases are TGTGCCAGCAGCTTATGGTCAGGGAAGCAGAATGGCTACACCTTC. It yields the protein CASSLWSGKQNGYTF.